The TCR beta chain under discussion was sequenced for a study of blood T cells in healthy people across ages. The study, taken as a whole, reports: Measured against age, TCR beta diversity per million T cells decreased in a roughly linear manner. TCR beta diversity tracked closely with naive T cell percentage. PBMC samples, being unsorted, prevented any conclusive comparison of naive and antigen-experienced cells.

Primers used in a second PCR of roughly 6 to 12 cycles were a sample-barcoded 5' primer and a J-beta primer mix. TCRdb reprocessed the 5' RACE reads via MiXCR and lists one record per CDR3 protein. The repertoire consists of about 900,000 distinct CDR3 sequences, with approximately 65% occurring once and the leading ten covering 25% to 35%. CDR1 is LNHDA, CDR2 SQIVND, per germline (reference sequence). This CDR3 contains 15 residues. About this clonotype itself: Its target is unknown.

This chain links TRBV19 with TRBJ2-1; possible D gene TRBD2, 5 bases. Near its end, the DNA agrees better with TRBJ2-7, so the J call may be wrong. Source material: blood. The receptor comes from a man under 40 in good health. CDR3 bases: TGTGCCAGTAGTATAGGGGGAGTGCCTGGCGATGAGCAGTACTTC. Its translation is CASSIGGVPGDEQYF.